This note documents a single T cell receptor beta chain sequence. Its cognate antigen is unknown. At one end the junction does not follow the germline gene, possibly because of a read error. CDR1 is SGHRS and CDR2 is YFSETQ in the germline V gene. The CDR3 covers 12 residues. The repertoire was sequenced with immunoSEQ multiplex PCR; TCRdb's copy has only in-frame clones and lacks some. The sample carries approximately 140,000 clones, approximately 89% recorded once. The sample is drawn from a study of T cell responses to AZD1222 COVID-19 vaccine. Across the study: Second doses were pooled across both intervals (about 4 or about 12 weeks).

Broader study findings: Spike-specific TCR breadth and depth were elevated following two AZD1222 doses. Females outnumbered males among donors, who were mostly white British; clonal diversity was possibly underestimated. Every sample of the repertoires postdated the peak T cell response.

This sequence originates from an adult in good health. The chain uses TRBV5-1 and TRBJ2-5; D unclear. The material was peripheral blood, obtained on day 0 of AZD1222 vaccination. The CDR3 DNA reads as TGCGCCAGCAGCTTGGGCCAAGGGACCCAGTACTTC. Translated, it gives CASSLGQGTQYF.